The source of this T cell receptor beta chain is a study of shared clonotypes between healthy human individuals. The study's findings and limits: Naive CD4 clonotypes were shared across several donors at about 5.2%. It was the non-shared clonotypes that had lower generation probabilities than clonotypes shared by all four donors.

About this clone itself: Its antigen is as yet unknown.

CD8 cells classed as naive were CD45RO-negative and positively selected for CCR7, excluding terminally differentiated effector memory CD45RA+ cells. Germline CDR1 WNHNN, CDR2 SYGVQD (reference sequence). Trimming cost V 7 bases and J 5 bases, with 5 bases left between them. This CDR3 spans 10 amino acids. Assay: immunoSEQ multiplex PCR; the TCRdb copy retains only in-frame clones and omits some. The sample lists about 2 million clones, roughly 94% occurring once. Material for sequencing was naive CD8+ T cells sorted from blood. This TCR derives from a man younger than 30 in good health. The chain carries TRBV10-1 and TRBJ2-5; no firm D call. CDR3 nucleotide sequence: TGCGCCAGCATCGGCGAGACCCAGTACTTC. Protein: CASIGETQYF.